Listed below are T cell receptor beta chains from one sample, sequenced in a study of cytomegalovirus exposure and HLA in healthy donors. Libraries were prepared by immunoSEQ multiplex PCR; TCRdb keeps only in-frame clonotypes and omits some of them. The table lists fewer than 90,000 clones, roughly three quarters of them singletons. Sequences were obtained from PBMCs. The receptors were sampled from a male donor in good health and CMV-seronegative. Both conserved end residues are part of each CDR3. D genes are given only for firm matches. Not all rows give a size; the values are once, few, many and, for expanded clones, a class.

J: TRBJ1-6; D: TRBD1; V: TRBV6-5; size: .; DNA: TGTGCCAGCAGTCGACGGGACAGGGGTAATTCACCCCTCCACTTT; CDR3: CASSRRDRGNSPLHF
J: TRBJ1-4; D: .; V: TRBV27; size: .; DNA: TGTGCCAGCAGTCCACGGGACACGGTCCCCACCGAGGATGAAAAACTGTTTTTT; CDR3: CASSPRDTVPTEDEKLFF
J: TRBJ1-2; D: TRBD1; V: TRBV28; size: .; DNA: TGTGCCAGCAGTCCAGGGGGCGACTATGGCTACACCTTC; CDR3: CASSPGGDYGYTF
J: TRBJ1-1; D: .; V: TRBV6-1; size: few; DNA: TGTGCCAGCAGTCAACAGCTGAACACTGAAGCTTTCTTT; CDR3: CASSQQLNTEAFF
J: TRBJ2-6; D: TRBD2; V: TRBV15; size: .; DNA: TGTGCCACCAGCCCCGGGGGGGCCTCTGGGGCCAACGTCCTGACTTTC; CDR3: CATSPGGASGANVLTF
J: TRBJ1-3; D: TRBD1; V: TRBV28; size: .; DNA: TGTGCCAGCAGTTTAGGGGGACAGGGGATCGGAAACACCATATATTTT; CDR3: CASSLGGQGIGNTIYF
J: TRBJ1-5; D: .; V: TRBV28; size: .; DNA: TGTGCCAGCAGTAAAGGGAGGGGGGCCGGCAATCAGCCCCAGCATTTT; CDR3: CASSKGRGAGNQPQHF
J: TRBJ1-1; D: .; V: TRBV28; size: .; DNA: TGTGCCAGCAGTTTACCCACAGATGAAGCTTTCTTT; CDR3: CASSLPTDEAFF
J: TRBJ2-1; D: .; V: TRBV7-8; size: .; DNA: TGTGCCAGCAGCCCCGTCCCTCGTGTCAATGAGCAGTTCTTC; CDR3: CASSPVPRVNEQFF
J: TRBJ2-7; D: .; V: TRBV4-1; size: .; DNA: TGCGCCAGCAGCCAAGTTGGGGGGAGGACGTACGAGCAGTACTTC; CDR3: CASSQVGGRTYEQYF
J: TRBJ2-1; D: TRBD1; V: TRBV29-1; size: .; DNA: TGCAGCGTTGCGACCCGTAACCGACAGGGGGCGAGGGAGCAGTTCTTC; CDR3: CSVATRNRQGAREQFF
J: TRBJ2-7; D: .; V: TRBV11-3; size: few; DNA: TGTGCCAGCAGCCCCGGACTGGGCGGCGAGCAGTACTTC; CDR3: CASSPGLGGEQYF
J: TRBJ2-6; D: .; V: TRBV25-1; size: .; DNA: TGTGCCAGCAGTGAGAGGTACTCTGGGGCCAACGTCCTGACTTTC; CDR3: CASSERYSGANVLTF
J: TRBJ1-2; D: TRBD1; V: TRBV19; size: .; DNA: TGTGCCAGTGACTCTAGGACAGGGCCATATGGCTACACCTTC; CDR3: CASDSRTGPYGYTF
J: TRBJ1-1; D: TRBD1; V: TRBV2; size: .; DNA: TGTGCCAGCAGGGACAGGGACACTGAAGCTTTCTTT; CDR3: CASRDRDTEAFF
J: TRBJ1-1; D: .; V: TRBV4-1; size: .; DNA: TGCGCCAGCAGCCAAGTGCCCAGGGGCTCTGAAGCTTTCTTT; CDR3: CASSQVPRGSEAFF
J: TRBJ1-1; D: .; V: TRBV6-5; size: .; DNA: TGTGCCAGCAGTTTTACAGGGAACACTGAAGCTTTCTTT; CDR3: CASSFTGNTEAFF
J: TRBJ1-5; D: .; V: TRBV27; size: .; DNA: TGTGCCAGCAGTGGGACTGACGATCAGCCCCAGCATTTT; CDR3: CASSGTDDQPQHF
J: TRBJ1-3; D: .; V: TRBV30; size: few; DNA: TGTGCCTGGAGCTTTGGGTGGGGCTCCTCTGGAAACACCATATATTTT; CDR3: CAWSFGWGSSGNTIYF
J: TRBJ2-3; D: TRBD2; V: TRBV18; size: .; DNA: TGTGCCACTAGCGGGAAAGGAGGAGATACGCAGTATTTT; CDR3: CATSGKGGDTQYF
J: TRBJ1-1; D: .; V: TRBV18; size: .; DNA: TGTGCCAGCTCACCTGGCCAGGAACAAGAAGCTTTCTTT; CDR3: CASSPGQEQEAFF
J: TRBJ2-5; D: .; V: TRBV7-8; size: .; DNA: TGTGCCAGCAGCCTCCCTGGCAGCCAAGAGACCCAGTACTTC; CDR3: CASSLPGSQETQYF
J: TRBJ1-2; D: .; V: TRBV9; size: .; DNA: TGTGCCAGCAGCGTAGACAGGAACTATGGCTACACCTTC; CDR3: CASSVDRNYGYTF
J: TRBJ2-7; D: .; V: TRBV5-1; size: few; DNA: TGCGCCAGCAGCCTTTCGGTTGGACAGGGAGGGGGCTCCTACGAGCAGTACTTC; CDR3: CASSLSVGQGGGSYEQYF
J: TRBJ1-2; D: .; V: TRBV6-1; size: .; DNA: TGTGCCAGCAGTCTCGGGGGGGGCTACACCTTC; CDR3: CASSLGGGYTF
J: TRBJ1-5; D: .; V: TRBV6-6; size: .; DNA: TGTGCCAGCCATACGGGGATTGGCAATCAGCCCCAGCATTTT; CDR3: CASHTGIGNQPQHF
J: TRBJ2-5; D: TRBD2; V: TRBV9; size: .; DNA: TGTGCCAGCAGCGTTAGCGGGACCTGGGTAGAGACCCAGTACTTC; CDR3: CASSVSGTWVETQYF
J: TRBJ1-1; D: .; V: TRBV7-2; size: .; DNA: TGTGCCAGCAGCTTAGCCGACGGGTACGAAGCTTTCTTT; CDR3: CASSLADGYEAFF
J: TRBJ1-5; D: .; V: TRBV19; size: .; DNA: TGTGCCAGCACCATCCAGGTGTATAGCAATCAGCCCCAGCATTTT; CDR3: CASTIQVYSNQPQHF
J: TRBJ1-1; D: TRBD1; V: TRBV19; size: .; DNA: TGTGCCAGTAGGGACAGGGGGCGCGGGAACACTGAAGCTTTCTTT; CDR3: CASRDRGRGNTEAFF
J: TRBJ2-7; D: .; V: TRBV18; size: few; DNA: TGTGCCAGCTCACCAGGGGCGACTAGCTCCTACGAGCAGTACTTC; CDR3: CASSPGATSSYEQYF
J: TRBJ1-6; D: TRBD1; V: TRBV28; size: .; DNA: TGTGCCAGCAGTACCCCAGGGGGCCTGTTTCCCCTCCACTTT; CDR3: CASSTPGGLFPLHF
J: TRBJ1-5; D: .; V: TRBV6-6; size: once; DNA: TGTGCCAGCAGTCCCAGGGGAAATAGCAATCAGCCCCAGCATTTT; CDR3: CASSPRGNSNQPQHF
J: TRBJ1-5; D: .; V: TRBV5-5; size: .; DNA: TGTGCCAGCAGCCGGACACTCGGTCAGCCCCAGCATTTT; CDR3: CASSRTLGQPQHF
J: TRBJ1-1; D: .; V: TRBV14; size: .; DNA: TGTGCCAGCAGCCAATGGCCGATGAACACTGAAGCTTTCTTT; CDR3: CASSQWPMNTEAFF